The rows below give T cell receptor beta chains drawn from one sample of a study of blood T cell repertoires in COVID-19. The protocol was immunoSEQ multiplex PCR, while the TCRdb copy is restricted to in-frame clones and leaves out a portion. The sample holds over 85,000 clones, over 80% seen once. The sequenced sample consisted of peripheral blood. All receptors derive from a woman in her 70s with acute or convalescent COVID-19. Both conserved end residues are part of each CDR3. The D gene is left open where the match is weak.

J gene,D gene,V gene,CDR3 DNA,CDR3 protein
TRBJ1-1,NA,TRBV20-1,TGCAGTGCTAGTAGGGGCGCGGACACTGAAGCTTTCTTT,CSASRGADTEAFF
TRBJ2-1,NA,TRBV19,TGTGCCAGTAGGGGCAGCAGCAAGAATGAGCAGTTCTTC,CASRGSSKNEQFF
TRBJ1-5,NA,TRBV6-2/TRBV6-3,TGTGCCAGCAGTTGGATACCTGCGGACAATAGCTACTATAGCAATCAGCCCCAGCATTTT,CASSWIPADNSYYSNQPQHF
TRBJ2-1,TRBD2,TRBV5-1,TGCGCCAGCAGCTCGCCCGGGACTAGCGGGGTCAATGAGCAGTTCTTC,CASSSPGTSGVNEQFF
TRBJ2-1,NA,TRBV4-1,TGCGCCAGCGAAGGGGGGGCGGGGACTCGGTTCTTC,CASEGGAGTRFF
TRBJ1-5,NA,TRBV28,TGTGCCAGCAGTTTGGGTGGAGCCGCCCGGACCCAGCATTTT,CASSLGGAARTQHF
TRBJ2-7,TRBD1,TRBV27,TGTGCCAGCAGTTTGCAGGGGGCCACCTACGAGCAGTACTTC,CASSLQGATYEQYF
TRBJ2-2,NA,TRBV7-3,TGTGCCAGCAGCTTTCTCGTTGGGGCCACCGGGGAGCTGTTTTTT,CASSFLVGATGELFF
TRBJ1-5,TRBD1,TRBV19,TGTGCCAGTAGTACCCAGACCCGGACAGGGGATCAGCCCCAGCATTTT,CASSTQTRTGDQPQHF
TRBJ1-4,NA,TRBV5-4,TGTGCCAGCAGCTCTGGCCGGAGAGATGAAAAACTGTTTTTT,CASSSGRRDEKLFF
TRBJ2-6,TRBD1,TRBV11-3,TGTGCCGGACAGGCCCCTGGGGCCAACGTCCTGACTTTC,CAGQAPGANVLTF